The 14 T cell receptor beta chains presented below share a single source sample, sequenced in a study of cytomegalovirus exposure and HLA in healthy donors. The PCR was carried out with 60 Vbeta primers and 13 Jbeta primers. Sequencing was performed with immunoSEQ multiplex PCR; in TCRdb, only in-frame clones are kept and a portion is missing. The table lists 180,000 or so clones, approximately 85% of them singletons, with roughly 9.3% in the top ten. Sequencing input: PBMCs. These receptors were obtained from a man younger than 35 in good health and CMV-seropositive.

This clone was detected only once. In DNA form, the CDR3 reads TGTGCCAGCGGAATGGCAGGGGATAGTTACGAGCAGTACTTC. It translates to CASGMAGDSYEQYF. The genes are TRBV7-9 and TRBJ2-5; D possibly corresponds to TRBD1 (6 bases). The DNA end is a closer match to TRBJ2-7, so the J assignment may be wrong. This CDR3 is 14 amino acids long. Germline lookup yields CDR1 SEHNR and CDR2 FQNEAQ (reference sequence).

The chain uses TRBV11-2 and TRBJ1-1, with TRBD1 matching 11 bases. Germline trimming cut 6 bases from V and 10 bases from J; bases unmatched to any gene: 10. Germline V gene lookup returns CDR1 SGHAT and CDR2 FQNNGV. This CDR3 region has 14 residues. CDR3 in DNA: TGTGCCAGCAGTCTGAAAGGACAGGGGGCGACAGCTTTCTTT. Protein: CASSLKGQGATAFF.

The genes are TRBV18 and TRBJ2-3, with D maybe TRBD2 (7 bases). Germline CDR1 and CDR2: KGHSH and LQKENI. CDR3 length equals 17 residues. Deletions cut 4 bases from V and 1 base from J, with 18 bases between. CDR3 in DNA: TGTGCCAGCTCACGAACCGAGGGGGGGAGAGGCACAGATACGCAGTATTTT. Translated, it gives CASSRTEGGRGTDTQYF.

The chain links TRBV2 to TRBJ1-3; no clear D. The V end lost 7 bases, the J end lost 8 bases, and 6 bases lay between the germline ends. The CDR3 length is 10 residues. Germline CDR1 SNHLY, CDR2 FYNNEI. The DNA for the CDR3 is TGTGCCAGCACCCGGGACACCATATATTTT. Its protein product is CASTRDTIYF. Drawing the rest from reference TRBV2 and TRBJ1-3, the complete variable domain is EPEVTQTPSHQVTQMGQEVILRCVPISNHLYFYWYRQILGQKVEFLVSFYNNEISEKSEIFDDQFSVERPDGSNFTLKIRSTKLEDSAMYFCASTRDTIYFGEGSWLTVV.

The chain joins TRBV7-2 to TRBJ2-3; 13 bases match TRBD2. Germline V lookup: CDR1 SGHTA, CDR2 FQGNSA. The CDR3 runs 19 residues. Trimming cost V 5 bases and J 2 bases; bases outside gene matches: 13. Written as DNA, the CDR3 is TGTGCCAGCAGCCAACGGATGGGGGGACTAGCGGGATACACAGATACGCAGTATTTT. Amino acid sequence: CASSQRMGGLAGYTDTQYF.

The chain employs TRBV19 and TRBJ2-5; D possibly corresponds to TRBD2 (5 bases). The CDR3 has 15 amino acids. The germline V gene encodes CDR1 LNHDA and CDR2 SQIVND (reference sequence). Trimming shortened V by 0 bases and J by 2 bases, and 10 bases separated the two germline ends. DNA of the CDR3: TGTGCCAGTAGTATAGATTTTAGGACTCAAGAGACCCAGTACTTC. Its protein product is CASSIDFRTQETQYF.

The gene calls are TRBV4-1 and TRBJ2-5; 8 positions agree with TRBD1. Trimming at V came to 6 bases and at J to 5 bases, leaving 14 bases not matched to a gene. Germline CDR1 is MGHRA and CDR2 is YSYEKL. The CDR3 is made up of 16 amino acids. The CDR3 is CASRSIIRGRGETQYF. The CDR3 DNA reads as TGCGCCAGCAGGAGCATCATCAGGGGGCGAGGGGAGACCCAGTACTTC.

The chain recombines TRBV5-1 with TRBJ1-2, with no clear D. Germline assignment: CDR1 SGHRS and CDR2 YFSETQ. This CDR3 has 15 residues. With 2 bases removed from V and 4 bases from J, the gap between germline ends came to 15 bases. DNA of the CDR3: TGCGCCAGCAGCTTAATGTTGTCCTCCGGCTATGGCTACACCTTC. This translates into CASSLMLSSGYGYTF. The whole variable domain, filled in from reference TRBV5-1 and TRBJ1-2, reads KAGVTQTPRYLIKTRGQQVTLSCSPISGHRSVSWYQQTPGQGLQFLFEYFSETQRNKGNFPGRFSGRQFSNSRSEMNVSTLELGDSALYLCASSLMLSSGYGYTFGSGTRLTVV.

The rearrangement links TRBV6-1 to TRBJ1-1; TRBD1 might be the D (5 bases). Trimming took 8 bases from V and 3 from J, leaving 13 bases between them. The CDR3 runs 13 residues. Germline-derived CDR1 and CDR2 are MNHNS and SASEGT. Here the CDR3 reads CASLWGRDTEAFF. Written as DNA, the CDR3 is TGTGCCAGCCTTTGGGGGAGGGACACTGAAGCTTTCTTT.

The CDR3 protein is CASSSSPDRGLGYTF. CDR3 nucleotide sequence: TGTGCCAGCAGCTCCTCCCCGGACAGGGGGCTTGGCTACACCTTC. This sequence joins TRBV5-6 and TRBJ1-2, with 11 bases matching TRBD1. Germline CDR1 SGHDT, CDR2 YYEEEE. The CDR3 is 15 amino acids. Trimming at V came to 3 bases and at J to 7 bases, leaving 8 bases not matched to a gene.

In its sample, this clone was seen a few times. The V and J genes are TRBV10-3 and TRBJ1-1; D ambiguous. The CDR3 runs to 12 residues. Trimming shortened V by 5 bases and J by 3 bases, and 7 bases separated the two germline ends. The germline gives CDR1 ENHRY, CDR2 SYGVKD. The DNA for the CDR3 is TGTGCCATCAGTCGGTTCGACACTGAAGCTTTCTTT. Protein sequence: CAISRFDTEAFF.

The V gene is TRBV2, the J gene TRBJ1-2, with a possible D match to TRBD1 (6 bases). V lost 6 bases and J 2 bases, leaving 13 bases between the germline ends. CDR1 is SNHLY, CDR2 FYNNEI, per germline. The CDR3 has 14 residues. In DNA form, the CDR3 reads TGTGCCAGCAGAAGTGGGACACAAAACTATGGCTACACCTTC. Its translation: CASRSGTQNYGYTF. The entire variable domain, with the rest obtained from reference TRBV2 and TRBJ1-2, is as follows: EPEVTQTPSHQVTQMGQEVILRCVPISNHLYFYWYRQILGQKVEFLVSFYNNEISEKSEIFDDQFSVERPDGSNFTLKIRSTKLEDSAMYFCASRSGTQNYGYTFGSGTRLTVV.

The chain joins TRBV30 to TRBJ2-7, with 7 nucleotides matching TRBD2. Trimming took 0 bases from V and 0 from J; bases not matched to a gene: 5. CDR3 size: 15 residues. Per the germline V gene, CDR1 is GTSNPN and CDR2 is SVGIG (reference sequence). CDR3 sequence: CAWSVWEGNSYEQYF. The CDR3 bases are TGTGCCTGGAGTGTATGGGAGGGAAACTCCTACGAGCAGTACTTC.

This sequence joins TRBV6-1 and TRBJ2-7; tentative D call: TRBD1 (7 bases). The CDR3 is 13 residues long. V was pared by 8 bases and J by 1 base, with 12 bases between. Germline CDR1 reads MNHNS; CDR2 reads SASEGT. The CDR3, as DNA: TGTGCCAGCGAGACAGGGAGGTCCTACGAGCAGTACTTC. Amino acids: CASETGRSYEQYF.